This T cell receptor (beta chain) was recorded in a study of T cell clones after liver transplantation. About the research overall: Third-party-reactive TCRbeta sequences from pre-transplant mixed lymphocyte reactions served as antigen-independent comparators. Standard immunosuppression, with no induction, continued until 12-24 months after transplant.

Turning to this clone: The antigen is unknown.

Sequencing was performed with immunoSEQ multiplex PCR; in TCRdb, only in-frame clones are kept and a portion is missing. Of about 47,000 clones listed, 86% are singletons. Overall study results and limits: A significant post-transplant drop in circulating graft-donor-reactive CD4 TCRbeta sequences occurred in most of the 8 subjects.

This TCR derives from a human patient who received a liver transplant. Some T cells may be the graft donor's. Sequencing was performed on CD8+ T cells from blood, taken 12 months after liver transplant.

Here the CDR3 DNA reads TGTGCCAGCAGCTCTAGCGGGAGCCCCACAGATACGCAGTATTTT. The encoded protein is CASSSSGSPTDTQYF. The V gene is TRBV27, the J gene TRBJ2-3; 10 positions agree with TRBD2. Germline CDR1 is MNHEY and CDR2 is SMNVEV (reference sequence). The V gene end was trimmed by 6 bases and the J gene end by 2 bases; junction bases not matched to a gene: 5. The CDR3 is 15 residues long.